This TCR beta chain derives from a study of cytomegalovirus exposure and HLA in healthy donors. Looking at the study overall: Around 80 million unique TCRs from HLA-typed donors were held in an early data release.

The PCR had 60 Vbeta and 13 Jbeta primers. This table comes from immunoSEQ multiplex PCR, and its TCRdb copy is limited to in-frame clones, with some not included. The sample yields 190,000 or so clones, roughly 78% seen once. Germline V gives CDR1 LGHNA, CDR2 YNFKEQ. The ends were cut back, 3 bases at V and 4 bases at J, with 13 bases in the middle. The CDR3 has 16 amino acids. Material for sequencing was PBMCs. The rearrangement uses TRBV4-2 and TRBJ2-6, with unresolved D. The clonotype originates from a boy aged 5-17 years in good health and CMV-seronegative. In DNA form, the CDR3 reads TGTGCCAGCAGCCAGTCCCAGGTGGCGGGGGCCAACGTCCTGACTTTC. Its protein is CASSQSQVAGANVLTF.